Below are 3 T cell receptor beta chains sequenced from a single sample in a study of cytomegalovirus exposure and HLA in healthy donors. The PCR was carried out with 60 Vbeta primers and 13 Jbeta primers. The method was immunoSEQ multiplex PCR; TCRdb's version includes in-frame clones alone and lacks a portion of them. The data contain under 150,000 clones, over 75% of them singletons. Sequencing was performed on PBMCs. These TCRs come from a man aged 25 to 40 in good health and CMV-seronegative.

This chain uses TRBV28 with TRBJ2-1; TRBD2 is a possible D gene (5 bases). CDR3 length: 16 amino acids. Germline CDR1 MDHEN, CDR2 SYDVKM. V lost 4 bases to trimming and J lost 0 bases, with 13 bases between them. The CDR3 region is CASSSRTPSSYNEQFF. The CDR3, as DNA: TGTGCCAGCAGTTCTAGGACTCCCAGCTCCTACAATGAGCAGTTCTTC.

There are a few counts of this clone. The genes are TRBV28 and TRBJ2-2, with 7 bases that match TRBD1. This CDR3 spans 18 amino acids. With V trimmed by 3 bases and J by 1 base, 11 bases remained unmatched. The germline gives CDR1 MDHEN, CDR2 SYDVKM. Here the CDR3 reads CASSFGPSGTVNTGELFF. CDR3 nucleotide sequence: TGTGCCAGCAGTTTTGGGCCCTCCGGGACAGTGAACACCGGGGAGCTGTTTTTT.

The V gene is TRBV5-1, the J gene TRBJ1-1, with 11 nucleotides matching TRBD1. J gave up 10 bases and V 2 bases, and 19 bases lay outside the gene matches. This CDR3 comprises 18 residues. The germline V gene encodes CDR1 SGHRS and CDR2 YFSETQ. The DNA of the CDR3 is TGCGCCAGCAGCTTATTTCCTGAGGCCGGGACAGGGGGATGTTCAGCTTTCTTT. Translation gives CASSLFPEAGTGGCSAFF.